This T cell receptor beta chain was retrieved from a study of T cell responses to AZD1222 COVID-19 vaccine. Whole-study results and caveats: The CD4 TCRs associated with vaccination extended across spike and predominated at 160-218 and 743-854.

With respect to this clone: What it binds is not known.

The germline gives CDR1 GTSNPN, CDR2 SVGIG (reference sequence). V lost 0 bases and J lost 4, with 13 bases in between. CDR3 length: 14 amino acids. Produced via immunoSEQ multiplex PCR; TCRdb's table is partial and in-frame only. The profile covers over 150,000 clones, with 92% appearing a single time and around 4.6% taken by the ten largest. The receptor was derived from an adult in good health. This chain links TRBV30 with TRBJ2-7, with D maybe TRBD1 (7 bases). The source material was peripheral blood, sampled on day 0 of MenACWY control vaccination. The CDR3 region is CAWSVSQGGYEQYF. CDR3 DNA sequence: TGTGCCTGGAGTGTCTCCCAGGGGGGATACGAGCAGTACTTC.